The next 3 T cell receptor beta chains were all read from a single sample in a study of T cell repertoires in cytomegalovirus infection. Each CDR3 protein is one row after TCRdb ran MiXCR on the reads. The sample consists of about 600,000 distinct CDR3 sequences, approximately 24% of them appearing once. Sequenced: CD8+ T cells from PBMCs. The receptors here all came from a human donor in good health (CMV status not recorded). Some clones in this sample may be carry-over from other donors' samples.

The V call is TRBV14, the J call TRBJ2-2; D gene uncertain. V shed 3 bases and J shed 6 bases, with 11 bases lying between them. Germline-derived CDR1 and CDR2 are SGHDN and FVKESK. CDR3 length: 14 amino acids. DNA of the CDR3: TGTGCCAGCAGCCATGCTTGGTCTCCCGGGGAGCTGTTTTTT. The encoded protein is CASSHAWSPGELFF.

This clonotype showed up just a few times. The chain links TRBV6-5 to TRBJ2-5; 13 bases agree with TRBD2. CDR3 size: 17 residues. With 5 bases clipped from V and 2 bases from J, the junction kept 8 bases outside the gene matches. Germline CDR1 reads MNHEY; CDR2 reads SVGAGI. DNA for the CDR3: TGTGCCAGCAGTAGGACTAGCGGGGGCCTGTTGCAAGAGACCCAGTACTTC. It specifies CASSRTSGGLLQETQYF.

CDR3 sequence reads: CASSLFRNTEAFF. The CDR3 DNA reads TGTGCCAGCAGTTTATTCCGGAACACTGAAGCTTTCTTT. The chain has TRBV28 and TRBJ1-1; no definite D call. Germline V lookup: CDR1 MDHEN, CDR2 SYDVKM. V dropped 1 base and J dropped 1 base, with 4 bases sitting between them. The CDR3 is made up of 13 amino acids. Full variable domain (missing parts from reference TRBV28 and TRBJ1-1): DVKVTQSSRYLVKRTGEKVFLECVQDMDHENMFWYRQDPGLGLRLIYFSYDVKMKEKGDIPEGYSVSREKKERFSLILESASTNQTSMYLCASSLFRNTEAFFGQGTRLTVV.